One T cell receptor beta chain is described in this entry. This sample was taken from a study of CD8 T cells in Susac syndrome. After extraction with the RNeasy kit, 0.5 to 1 ug of the RNA was reverse transcribed using random hexamers. The authors amplified TCR beta CDR3 across 54 Vbeta and 13 Jbeta using immunoSEQ multiplex PCR. TCRdb fed the immunoSEQ multiplex PCR reads into MiXCR, producing one record per CDR3 protein. The repertoire includes around 200,000 distinct CDR3 sequences, 95% of them detected once, and about 0.1% sits in the top ten. In blood CD8+ and CD4+ T cells, TCR beta underwent sequencing. Healthy donors were controls matched for age and sex. Through negative isolation, CD4+ and CD8+ T cells were obtained, while TEMRA cells were enriched using FACS. The CDR3 spans 15 residues. The V and J ends lost 1 base and 5 bases respectively, with 13 bases between them. Looked up from germline, CDR1 is SGHKS and CDR2 is YYEKEE (reference sequence).

The sample consisted of CD4+ T cells from PBMCs. This clonotype was obtained from a human donor in good health. The genes are TRBV5-5 and TRBJ2-1, with D perhaps TRBD2 (6 bases). The CDR3 spells CASSLIGGTNNEQFF. Written as DNA, the CDR3 is TGTGCCAGCAGCTTGATCGGCGGGACGAACAATGAGCAGTTCTTC.